This TCR beta chain was recorded in a study of control samples from healthy donors and cancer patients. The germline V gene encodes CDR1 MNHEY and CDR2 SVGEGT. The length of the CDR3 is 12 residues. Trimming stripped 4 bases from V and 7 bases from J, with 11 bases between. Assay: immunoSEQ multiplex PCR; the TCRdb copy retains only in-frame clones and omits some. The sample has about 150,000 clones, around 90% seen once; the top ten hold approximately 3%. This clone has only one observation. The clonotype comes from a man under 40 in good health. The sequenced sample was blood. The chain uses TRBV6-2 or TRBV6-3 and TRBJ2-7; D is undetermined. As DNA, the CDR3 is TGTGCCAGCAGTTGGTCCCTGTGGGAGCAGTACTTC. The encoded protein is CASSWSLWEQYF.